The rows below give T cell receptor beta chains drawn from one sample of a study of T-cell memory formation after mild COVID-19. One entry per CDR3 protein results from TCRdb running MiXCR on the 5' RACE reads. This table has about 180,000 distinct CDR3 sequences, roughly 18% appearing once. The sequenced sample was PBMCs or a T cell subset sorted from them (not recorded which). All receptors derive from a man between 18 and 29 years old who had mild COVID-19 (a few samples of this study predate the infection). Cell type and time point are not known. Both conserved end residues are part of each CDR3. D genes are given only for firm matches. Not all rows give a size; the values are once, few, many and, for expanded clones, a class.

NA	TRBV5-1	NA	TRBJ2-1	CAGGRGGPRDEQFF	TGCGCCGGGGGGCGAGGCGGCCCCAGGGATGAGCAGTTCTTC
NA	TRBV20-1	TRBD1	TRBJ2-5	CSARVADRGGETQYF	TGCAGTGCTAGAGTGGCGGACAGGGGTGGGGAGACCCAGTACTTC
few	TRBV20-1	TRBD2	TRBJ2-1	CSGPGLAHNEQFF	TGCAGTGGGCCGGGACTAGCTCACAATGAGCAGTTCTTC
NA	TRBV6-1	TRBD2	TRBJ2-3	CASSGRLAGVTDTQYF	TGTGCCAGCAGTGGCCGACTAGCGGGGGTCACAGATACGCAGTATTTT
few	TRBV5-4	TRBD2	TRBJ2-3	CASSPRLAGVGDTQYF	TGTGCCAGCAGCCCACGACTAGCGGGGGTCGGAGATACGCAGTATTTT
NA	TRBV25-1	TRBD2	TRBJ2-3	CASSDPGGPDTQYF	TGTGCCAGCAGTGATCCGGGGGGGCCAGATACGCAGTATTTT
NA	TRBV7-9	NA	TRBJ2-5	CASSLSTYQETQYF	TGTGCCAGCAGCTTGAGTACGTACCAAGAGACCCAGTACTTC
few	TRBV27	TRBD1	TRBJ2-7	CASSLSTQGARGEQYF	TGTGCCAGCAGTTTATCGACCCAGGGGGCGCGAGGAGAGCAGTACTTC
NA	TRBV7-9	NA	TRBJ1-2	CASSLGGFSDGYTF	TGTGCCAGCAGCTTAGGCGGGTTTAGTGATGGCTACACCTTC
few	TRBV27	NA	TRBJ1-1	CASSLFGGGVPAEAFF	TGTGCCAGCAGTTTATTCGGGGGCGGGGTGCCAGCTGAAGCTTTCTTT
NA	TRBV7-3	NA	TRBJ1-1	CASSASVNTEAFF	TGTGCCAGCAGCGCGTCAGTGAACACTGAAGCTTTCTTT
NA	TRBV10-3	NA	TRBJ1-4	CAIKGQINEKLFF	TGTGCCATCAAAGGACAGATAAATGAAAAACTGTTTTTT
NA	TRBV11-3	TRBD2	TRBJ2-3	CASSAGGGDTQYF	TGTGCCAGCAGCGCGGGGGGGGGAGATACGCAGTATTTT
NA	TRBV19	TRBD1	TRBJ1-2	CASQDRVYGYTF	TGTGCCAGCCAGGACAGGGTATATGGCTACACCTTC
few	TRBV20-1	NA	TRBJ1-5	CSARRSGATAPQHF	TGCAGTGCTAGAAGGTCCGGGGCAACGGCGCCCCAGCATTTT
NA	TRBV7-7	TRBD2	TRBJ2-5	CASSLQRGDLLGAQYF	TGTGCTAGCAGCTTACAGCGGGGGGACCTCCTAGGGGCCCAGTACTTC
once	TRBV3-1	NA	TRBJ1-1	CASSPYPRTGTVNTEAFF	TGTGCCAGCAGCCCCTATCCCAGAACCGGGACGGTGAACACTGAAGCTTTCTTT
few	TRBV7-9	NA	TRBJ1-4	CASSLNRAGDGKLFF	TGTGCCAGCAGCCTTAACAGGGCCGGGGACGGAAAACTGTTTTTT
few	TRBV5-6	NA	TRBJ1-1	CASSRTESNTEAFF	TGTGCCAGCAGCCGGACAGAGTCGAACACTGAAGCTTTCTTT
NA	TRBV6-2/TRBV6-3	TRBD1	TRBJ2-3	CASRRRDRFTDTQYF	TGTGCCAGCAGACGCCGGGACAGATTTACAGATACGCAGTATTTT
NA	TRBV4-2	NA	TRBJ1-5	CASSQRGKVDQPQHF	TGTGCCAGCAGCCAACGGGGGAAGGTAGATCAGCCCCAGCATTTT
few	TRBV7-2	NA	TRBJ2-5	CASSFTFQETQYF	TGTGCCAGCAGCTTCACCTTTCAAGAGACCCAGTACTTC
NA	TRBV6-6	NA	TRBJ2-5	CASSYSRTNPAQYF	TGTGCCAGCAGTTACTCCCGGACTAATCCGGCCCAGTACTTC
NA	TRBV7-2	NA	TRBJ1-2	CASDEGAGYTF	TGTGCCAGCGACGAAGGGGCCGGCTACACCTTC
few	TRBV4-1	TRBD1	TRBJ1-1	CASSHPPAGTGAAFF	TGCGCCAGCAGCCACCCCCCCGCCGGGACAGGGGCAGCTTTCTTT
NA	TRBV29-1	NA	TRBJ1-3	CSVVQRSGNTIYF	TGCAGCGTTGTCCAGCGCTCTGGAAACACCATATATTTT
few	TRBV7-8	NA	TRBJ2-7	CASSPRGRGSYEQYF	TGTGCCAGCAGCCCCCGGGGTCGGGGATCCTACGAGCAGTACTTC
many	TRBV11-2	NA	TRBJ1-1	CASSPLRSTLNTEAFF	TGTGCCAGCAGCCCCTTGAGATCCACACTGAACACTGAAGCTTTCTTT
NA	TRBV12-5	NA	TRBJ1-1	CASGLGPGNEAFF	TGTGCTAGTGGTTTGGGGCCGGGAAACGAAGCTTTCTTT
few	TRBV12-3/TRBV12-4	NA	TRBJ2-5	CASSLKALRRQETQYF	TGTGCCAGCAGTTTAAAGGCCCTCAGACGTCAAGAGACCCAGTACTTC
NA	TRBV5-1	NA	TRBJ2-5	CASSLGEGTHMETQYF	TGCGCCAGCAGCTTGGGGGAAGGGACTCACATGGAGACCCAGTACTTC
NA	TRBV11-2	TRBD1	TRBJ1-6	CASSDLNRGLFSPLHF	TGTGCCAGCAGTGATCTTAACAGGGGGCTTTTTTCACCCCTCCACTTT
few	TRBV2	NA	TRBJ2-2	CASSSPGTGELFF	TGTGCCAGCAGTTCCCCCGGCACCGGGGAGCTGTTTTTT
NA	TRBV11-2	NA	TRBJ2-2	CASSLGSGVTGELFF	TGTGCCAGCAGCTTAGGATCAGGGGTTACCGGGGAGCTGTTTTTT
NA	TRBV6-6	TRBD1	TRBJ2-5	CASSRQGPRGETQYF	TGTGCCAGCAGCCGACAGGGGCCGAGGGGAGAGACCCAGTACTTC
NA	TRBV4-1	TRBD2	TRBJ2-5	CASSRTSGGPQETQYF	TGCGCCAGCAGCCGGACTAGCGGGGGCCCACAAGAGACCCAGTACTTC
NA	TRBV20-1	NA	TRBJ2-3	CSALRRAPNTQYF	TGCAGTGCACTGAGAAGGGCCCCGAATACGCAGTATTTT
NA	TRBV12-3/TRBV12-4	TRBD1	TRBJ2-3	CASRRTGTDTQYF	TGTGCCAGCAGGAGGACAGGGACAGATACGCAGTATTTT
few	TRBV18	NA	TRBJ2-3	CASSPSHREADTQYF	TGTGCCAGCTCACCATCCCACAGGGAGGCAGATACGCAGTATTTT
NA	TRBV7-2	TRBD2	TRBJ2-5	CASSLGLAGFTAQYF	TGTGCCAGCAGCTTAGGCCTAGCGGGGTTCACGGCCCAGTACTTC
few	TRBV20-1	TRBD2	TRBJ2-1	CSPRLAGAYNEQFF	TGCAGTCCCAGACTAGCGGGAGCCTACAATGAGCAGTTCTTC
NA	TRBV7-2	NA	TRBJ2-3	CASSQRVSWVTDTQYF	TGTGCCAGCAGCCAGCGGGTCTCGTGGGTTACAGATACGCAGTATTTT
many	TRBV5-1	NA	TRBJ2-2	CASSGEQGTGTGELFF	TGCGCCAGCAGCGGAGAACAGGGCACCGGTACCGGGGAGCTGTTTTTT
NA	TRBV12-3/TRBV12-4	NA	TRBJ1-1	CASIQGGGQRAFF	TGTGCCAGCATCCAAGGTGGGGGACAAAGAGCTTTCTTT
once	TRBV6-1	NA	TRBJ1-1	CASRRFGTSELAFF	TGTGCCAGCAGGAGGTTCGGAACTTCTGAACTGGCTTTCTTT
NA	TRBV10-3	TRBD1	TRBJ1-5	CAASRAGGGQPQHF	TGTGCCGCCTCAAGGGCAGGGGGAGGACAGCCCCAGCATTTT
few	TRBV7-6	NA	TRBJ1-5	CASSLQKDQPQHF	TGTGCCAGCAGTTTACAAAAAGATCAGCCCCAGCATTTT
few	TRBV6-2/TRBV6-3	TRBD2	TRBJ2-1	CASRSTSGGYEQFF	TGTGCCAGCAGAAGTACTAGCGGGGGCTATGAGCAGTTCTTC
few	TRBV9	NA	TRBJ1-6	CASSVQDSYNSPLHF	TGTGCCAGCAGCGTCCAGGACTCCTATAATTCACCCCTCCACTTT
NA	TRBV6-2/TRBV6-3	NA	TRBJ2-3	CASSYSVLDTQYF	TGTGCCAGCAGTTACTCGGTACTAGATACGCAGTATTTT
NA	TRBV5-1	NA	TRBJ1-4	CASSTGPGNEKLFF	TGCGCCAGCAGCACTGGGCCCGGTAATGAAAAACTGTTTTTT
NA	TRBV6-2/TRBV6-3	NA	TRBJ1-1	CASSYRGGRSTEAFF	TGTGCCAGCAGTTACCGGGGGGGCAGGAGCACTGAAGCTTTCTTT
few	TRBV6-4	NA	TRBJ1-1	CASSDSYGAVTEAFF	TGTGCCAGCAGTGACTCTTACGGGGCAGTCACTGAAGCTTTCTTT
few	TRBV5-1	TRBD2	TRBJ2-5	CASSSAGTSDETQYF	TGCGCCAGCAGCTCAGCCGGGACTAGCGACGAGACCCAGTACTTC
many	TRBV2	TRBD2	TRBJ2-2	CASRGLADTGELFF	TGTGCCAGCAGGGGACTAGCGGACACCGGGGAGCTGTTTTTT